The 8 T cell receptor beta chains presented below share a single source sample, sequenced in a study of CD8+ T cells in alopecia areata. As the sequencing template, cDNA was produced by extracting RNA and reverse transcribing it. Measured with immunoSEQ multiplex PCR; TCRdb has only the in-frame clones, and not every one. Counted here are about 94,000 clones, 60% to 80% occurring once; the ten biggest clones make up around a sixth. Sample treatment: oral pan-JAK inhibitor, 5-10 mg twice daily. Source: CD8+ T cells sorted from blood, taken around week 42, from a patient treated with tofacitinib. The receptors were sampled from a human donor with alopecia areata.

The rearrangement joins TRBV11-2 to TRBJ1-1; D not certain. The CDR3 loop spans 13 amino acids. CDR1 and CDR2 (germline): SGHAT, FQNNGV. The ends were cut back, 5 bases at V and 1 base at J, with 8 bases in the middle. CDR3 in DNA: TGTGCCAGCAGCCGAACAAGGAACACTGAAGCTTTCTTT. It encodes CASSRTRNTEAFF.

The rearrangement links TRBV4-3 to TRBJ1-5; no clear D gene. The CDR3 consists of 14 residues. Per the germline V gene, CDR1 is LGHNA and CDR2 is YSLEER. Trimming removed 0 bases from V and 8 bases from J, with 11 bases in between. The CDR3 here is CASSQETIREPQHF. The CDR3, as DNA: TGCGCCAGCAGCCAAGAGACCATAAGGGAGCCCCAGCATTTT.

The chain links TRBV5-1 to TRBJ2-7; unclear D gene. The CDR3 totals 13 residues. The germline V gene has CDR1 SGHRS and CDR2 YFSETQ. Trimming removed 4 bases from V and 5 bases from J, with 13 bases in between. CDR3 sequence (DNA): TGCGCCAGCAGCCCCTCGACTCGACACGAGCAGTACTTC. It encodes CASSPSTRHEQYF.

J is TRBJ2-3 and V is TRBV7-9; no reliable D call. V was clipped by 6 bases and J by 2 bases, with 9 bases between them. The CDR3 runs 13 residues. The germline V gene has CDR1 SEHNR and CDR2 FQNEAQ (reference sequence). The CDR3 coding sequence is TGTGCCAGCAGGAAAACCCACACAGATACGCAGTATTTT. Translation: CASRKTHTDTQYF.

The chain employs TRBV4-3 and TRBJ2-5, with 8 bases identical to TRBD1. This CDR3 has 15 residues. The germline V gene encodes CDR1 LGHNA and CDR2 YSLEER. Trimming took 3 bases from V and 5 from J; bases not matched to a gene: 8. The CDR3 bases are TGCGCCAGCAGCCACGGGACAGGAGGTTTGGAGACCCAGTACTTC. It translates to CASSHGTGGLETQYF.

The chain couples TRBV6-1 to TRBJ1-1; perhaps TRBD1 as D (6 bases). V lost 5 bases, J lost 3 bases, and 16 bases lay in between. The germline V gene has CDR1 MNHNS and CDR2 SASEGT. The CDR3 extends over 15 amino acids. This CDR3 reads CASSPRAGEYTEAFF. CDR3 DNA: TGTGCCAGCAGTCCCCGGGCAGGGGAATACACTGAAGCTTTCTTT.

The chain uses TRBV7-9 and TRBJ1-1; no reliable D call. CDR3 length: 14 amino acids. CDR1 is SEHNR and CDR2 is FQNEAQ in the germline V gene (reference sequence). Deletions cut 1 base from V and 4 bases from J, with 10 bases between. The CDR3 DNA reads TGTGCCAGCAGCTTAGGTGGCAGTGCCACTGAAGCTTTCTTT. Amino acid sequence: CASSLGGSATEAFF.

This clone has a handful of counts. The chain carries TRBV4-3 and TRBJ2-7; perhaps TRBD1 as D (5 bases). Trimming took off 0 bases at V and 3 bases at J, with 15 bases between the two ends. Germline V gene sequence: CDR1 LGHNA, CDR2 YSLEER. There are 16 residues in the CDR3. The CDR3 is CASSQDFLGQGYEQYF. The CDR3 region has the DNA TGCGCCAGCAGCCAAGATTTTTTGGGGCAGGGCTACGAGCAGTACTTC.